This TCR beta chain emerged from a study of T-cell reconstitution after alpha-beta-depleted transplantation in children. In its sample, this clonotype was seen a few times. Construction of the TCRbeta library involved unique molecular identifiers. TCRdb re-called the PCR reads with MiXCR, one entry per CDR3 protein. This sample has over 550,000 distinct CDR3 sequences, with about 11% found just once. Sequencing was performed on PBMCs from the stem cell graft donor, taken from the stem cell graft. The receptor was isolated from a human donor who donated a stem cell graft to a child with acute myeloid leukemia.

Written as DNA, the CDR3 is TGCGCCAGCAGCCAAGATCAGGGGGCCCCCGGTACCATACTGTTTTTT. It translates to CASSQDQGAPGTILFF. The J gene is TRBJ1-4, the V gene TRBV4-3, with TRBD1 matching over 8 bases. The germline CDR1 and CDR2 sequences are LGHNA and YSLEER. The CDR3 is 16 residues long. Losses at the gene ends were 0 bases for V and 13 bases for J; bases not matched to a gene: 13.